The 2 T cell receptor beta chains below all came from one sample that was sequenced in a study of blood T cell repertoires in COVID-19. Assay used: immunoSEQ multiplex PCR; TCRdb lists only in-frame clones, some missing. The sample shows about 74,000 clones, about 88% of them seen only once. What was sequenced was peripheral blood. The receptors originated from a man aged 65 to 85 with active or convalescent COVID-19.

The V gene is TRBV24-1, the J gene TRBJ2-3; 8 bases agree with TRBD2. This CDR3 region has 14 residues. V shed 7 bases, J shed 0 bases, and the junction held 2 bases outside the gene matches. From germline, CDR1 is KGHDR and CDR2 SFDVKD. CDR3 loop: CATSAGGSTDTQYF. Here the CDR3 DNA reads TGTGCCACCAGCGCGGGGGGAAGCACAGATACGCAGTATTTT.

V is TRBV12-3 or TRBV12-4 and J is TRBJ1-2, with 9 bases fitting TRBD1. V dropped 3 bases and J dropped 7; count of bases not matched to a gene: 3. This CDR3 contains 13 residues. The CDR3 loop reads CASSLDRGAGYTF. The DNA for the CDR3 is TGTGCCAGCAGTTTGGACAGGGGAGCTGGCTACACCTTC.